The 23 T cell receptor beta chains below all came from one sample that was sequenced in a study of technical replicates of blood from a few donors (dated by TCRdb to 2017 to 2019). Libraries were prepared through the immunoSEQ multiplex PCR assay. Sourced from immuneACCESS, this table was stored by TCRdb with only in-frame sequences that have V and J called. A share of the clones is absent; for the studies checked, an unresolved V gene accounts for under half, and the remainder has no known explanation. For this sample the table gives some 71,000 clones, of which around 97% were detected only once. Together, the top ten hold about 0.29% of the sample. The sequenced sample consisted of T cells isolated from PBMCs. Every receptor here comes from a human donor in good health.

The chain is built from TRBV6-4 and TRBJ2-7; possibly TRBD2 for D (6 bases). The CDR3 totals 18 residues. Germline values: CDR1 MRHNA, CDR2 SNTAGT. V was clipped by 4 bases and J by 1 base, with 23 bases between them. The CDR3 sequence is CASSAQSPGDGNSYEQYF. CDR3 DNA sequence: TGTGCCAGCAGTGCCCAATCCCCGGGGGACGGGAATTCCTACGAGCAGTACTTC.

In this sample, this clone turned up once. The CDR3 bases are TGTGCCAGCAGTTCCCAGGGCTCTGGGGCCAACGTCCTGACTTTC. It specifies CASSSQGSGANVLTF. The chain is built from TRBV27 and TRBJ2-6; the D gene is possibly TRBD1 (5 bases). Germline CDR1 reads MNHEY; CDR2 reads SMNVEV (reference sequence). The ends were cut back, 4 bases at V and 0 bases at J, with 7 bases in the middle. The CDR3 is 15 residues long.

The rearrangement joins TRBV13 to TRBJ2-7; D is perhaps TRBD2 (7 bases). The V gene's germline CDR1 is PRHDT and CDR2 FYEKMQ (reference sequence). The CDR3 extends over 13 amino acids. Trimming took 4 bases from V and 11 from J, leaving 18 bases between them. This chain's CDR3 is CASSSRGGRAEYF. The CDR3 nucleotides are TGTGCCAGCAGCTCTAGGGGGGGGAGGGCCGAGTACTTC.

This clone was seen just once. The chain has TRBV5-4 and TRBJ2-7; D possibly corresponds to TRBD2 (5 bases). V was pared by 0 bases and J by 6 bases, with 10 bases between. Germline CDR1 SGHNT, CDR2 YYREEE (reference sequence). The CDR3 sequence is 13 residues long. CDR3 in DNA: TGTGCCAGCAGCTTGGGCGGGTCCCTCGAGCAGTACTTC. This translates into CASSLGGSLEQYF.

This clone occurred once. This sequence joins TRBV7-2 and TRBJ1-4; 8 nucleotides line up with TRBD1. The germline CDR1 and CDR2 sequences are SGHTA and FQGNSA. The CDR3 consists of 15 residues. V trimming: 5 bases; J trimming: 6 bases; junction bases outside the gene matches: 8. CDR3 residues: CASSATGGEYEKLFF. In DNA form, the CDR3 reads TGTGCCAGCAGCGCTACAGGGGGAGAATATGAAAAACTGTTTTTT.

This clone was observed a single time. This chain links TRBV11-3 with TRBJ2-1, with 12 bases lining up with TRBD2. V lost 1 base to trimming and J lost 7 bases; unmatched junction nucleotides: 5. CDR3 length equals 16 residues. The germline CDR1 and CDR2 sequences are SGHNT and YENEEA. CDR3 coding DNA: TGTGCCAGCAGCTTAGTAGCTAGCGGGAGGGTAAATGAGCAGTTCTTC. Amino acids: CASSLVASGRVNEQFF.

The rearrangement links TRBV6-5 to TRBJ2-1; TRBD2 matches at 7 bases. CDR1 is MNHEY and CDR2 is SVGAGI in the germline V gene. J lost 12 bases, V lost 4 bases, and 9 bases had no gene match. The CDR3 contains 13 residues. CDR3 in DNA: TGTGCCAGCAGTTTCGGGGCGGGAGTCGGGCAGTTCTTC. Residues: CASSFGAGVGQFF.

The chain's CDR3 is CSVGYEGEQYF. In nucleotides, the CDR3 is TGCAGCGTTGGATATGAGGGCGAGCAGTACTTC. The chain employs TRBV29-1 and TRBJ2-7; a weak D match, TRBD2 (5 bases). Germline CDR1 SQVTM, CDR2 ANQGSEA. CDR3 length: 11 amino acids. Trimming cost V 4 bases and J 6 bases, with 10 bases left between them.

The chain is built from TRBV27 and TRBJ1-1; D is unclear. V lost 3 bases and J 3 bases, leaving 14 bases between the germline ends. Per germline, CDR1 MNHEY and CDR2 SMNVEV (reference sequence). The CDR3 loop spans 15 amino acids. The CDR3 bases are TGTGCCAGCAGTTTTGGACTGAACGGGGACACTGAAGCTTTCTTT. As protein: CASSFGLNGDTEAFF.

The J gene is TRBJ1-2, the V gene TRBV30; 10 bases agree with TRBD1. The germline V gene has CDR1 GTSNPN and CDR2 SVGIG (reference sequence). V shed 4 bases, J shed 5 bases, and the junction held 10 bases outside the gene matches. There are 15 residues in the CDR3. This CDR3 is CAWIPETGGRYGYTF. The CDR3, as DNA: TGTGCCTGGATCCCGGAGACAGGGGGCCGGTATGGCTACACCTTC.

This clone was observed a single time. The chain joins TRBV19 to TRBJ2-7; 11 nucleotides align to TRBD1. This CDR3 spans 14 amino acids. Unmatched junction bases numbered 5, after V lost 8 bases and J lost 2 bases. Germline V gives CDR1 LNHDA, CDR2 SQIVND (reference sequence). As DNA, the CDR3 is TGTGCCAGTTCCCAGGGACAGGGGGCCTACGAGCAGTACTTC. This codes for CASSQGQGAYEQYF.

The V gene is TRBV30, the J gene TRBJ2-5; 14 bases map to TRBD2. Germline V gene sequence: CDR1 GTSNPN, CDR2 SVGIG (reference sequence). The CDR3 loop spans 15 amino acids. After removal of 7 bases from V and 4 bases from J, the junction contained 8 bases not matched to a gene. CDR3 region: CASAGLAGVVETQYF. The CDR3 DNA reads as TGTGCCTCGGCGGGACTAGCGGGAGTAGTAGAGACCCAGTACTTC.

The chain employs TRBV7-9 and TRBJ2-5; 10 bases align to TRBD1. Per the germline V gene, CDR1 is SEHNR and CDR2 is FQNEAQ (reference sequence). The CDR3 is 14 amino acids. Trimming took 5 bases from V and 5 from J; bases not matched to a gene: 5. CDR3 sequence reads: CASSRDRGEETQYF. CDR3 coding DNA: TGTGCCAGCAGCCGGGACAGGGGAGAGGAGACCCAGTACTTC.

The V and J genes are TRBV5-5 and TRBJ2-1; the D is unclear. V shed 0 bases and J shed 6 bases, with 10 bases lying between them. The CDR3 contains 14 residues. The germline V gene encodes CDR1 SGHKS and CDR2 YYEKEE (reference sequence). The CDR3 sequence: CASSLEPGANEQFF. CDR3 in DNA: TGTGCCAGCAGCTTGGAACCCGGAGCCAATGAGCAGTTCTTC.

This chain links TRBV6-1 with TRBJ2-7; TRBD1 agrees at 7 bases. The CDR3 extends over 15 amino acids. CDR1 is MNHNS and CDR2 is SASEGT in the germline V gene. Unmatched junction bases numbered 12, after V lost 7 bases and J lost 3 bases. For the CDR3, the DNA is TGTGCCAGCAAAGAGGGACAGACATCTTACTACGAGCAGTACTTC. Protein product: CASKEGQTSYYEQYF.

Written as DNA, the CDR3 is TGTGCCAGCAGTTCCAGGGGCGAGCAGTACTTC. Translating gives CASSSRGEQYF. V gene TRBV28 combines with J gene TRBJ2-7; weak D call: TRBD1 (6 bases). Germline CDR1 MDHEN, CDR2 SYDVKM. Trimming pared 4 bases from V and 6 bases from J, leaving 7 bases between. This CDR3 comprises 11 residues. Based on the CDR3 plus reference TRBV28 and TRBJ2-7, the full variable domain is DVKVTQSSRYLVKRTGEKVFLECVQDMDHENMFWYRQDPGLGLRLIYFSYDVKMKEKGDIPEGYSVSREKKERFSLILESASTNQTSMYLCASSSRGEQYFGPGTRLTVT.

The chain uses TRBV6-5 and TRBJ2-7; 9 bases are a match to TRBD1. CDR1 and CDR2 from the germline V gene are MNHEY and SVGAGI. The junction had 2 bases not matched to a gene; V was cut back by 4 bases and J by 1 base. The CDR3 spans 14 residues. CDR3 in DNA: TGTGCCAGCAGTTCCGACAGGGGGTCCTACGAGCAGTACTTC. Translated: CASSSDRGSYEQYF.

V and J are TRBV5-6 and TRBJ1-1, with a possible D match to TRBD1 (5 bases). V was shortened by 0 bases and J by 0 bases, with 6 bases between the two germline ends. From germline, CDR1 is SGHDT and CDR2 YYEEEE. There are 14 residues in the CDR3. The CDR3 coding sequence is TGTGCCAGCAGCTTGGAGGGGTTGAACACTGAAGCTTTCTTT. It translates to CASSLEGLNTEAFF.

The V call is TRBV6-6, the J call TRBJ1-2; 7 bases agree with TRBD1. Unmatched junction bases numbered 3, after V lost 0 bases and J lost 5 bases. Germline assignment: CDR1 MNHNY and CDR2 SVGAGI (reference sequence). The CDR3 loop spans 14 amino acids. The CDR3, as DNA: TGTGCCAGCAGTTACTCACAGGGGTTTTATGGCTACACCTTC. Its protein is CASSYSQGFYGYTF.

The V and J genes are TRBV6-5 and TRBJ2-7; weak D call: TRBD2 (6 bases). This CDR3 comprises 15 residues. Germline CDR1 is MNHEY and CDR2 is SVGAGI. The V end lost 4 bases, the J end lost 3 bases, and 16 bases lay between the germline ends. Here the CDR3 DNA reads TGTGCCAGCAGTTTATCAGGGCTGCGGGGCTACGAGCAGTACTTC. This codes for CASSLSGLRGYEQYF.

The chain recombines TRBV29-1 with TRBJ2-7; TRBD2 might be the D (5 bases). The CDR3 is 13 amino acids. Trimming shortened V by 2 bases and J by 0 bases, and 8 bases separated the two germline ends. Germline V gives CDR1 SQVTM, CDR2 ANQGSEA. The CDR3 sequence is CSVETRDSYEQYF. CDR3 nucleotide sequence: TGCAGCGTTGAAACTAGGGACTCCTACGAGCAGTACTTC.

This chain uses TRBV25-1 with TRBJ1-1, with D perhaps matching TRBD1 (5 bases). Germline-derived CDR1 and CDR2 are MGHDK and SYGVNS. Trimming took off 3 bases at V and 0 bases at J, with 5 bases between the two ends. The CDR3 sequence is 13 residues long. In nucleotides, the CDR3 is TGTGCCAGCAGTGACAGGGTGAACACTGAAGCTTTCTTT. Translated: CASSDRVNTEAFF.

The CDR3 loop is CASSLPSDNEQFF. The CDR3 DNA is TGTGCCAGCAGCTTACCTAGCGACAATGAGCAGTTCTTC. The chain joins TRBV13 to TRBJ2-1; D is perhaps TRBD2 (6 bases). Germline CDR1 and CDR2: PRHDT and FYEKMQ (reference sequence). The ends were cut back, 2 bases at V and 5 bases at J, with 7 bases in the middle. CDR3 length equals 13 residues.